One sample yielded the 32 T cell receptor beta chains listed below, sequenced in a study. Libraries were prepared by immunoSEQ multiplex PCR; TCRdb keeps only in-frame clonotypes and omits some of them. This table holds roughly 68,000 clones, 93% found once. The sample taken for sequencing was PBMCs. The receptors come from a man in his forties with rheumatoid arthritis.

The V call is TRBV6-5, the J call TRBJ1-1, with 10 positions matching TRBD1. Looked up from germline, CDR1 is MNHEY and CDR2 is SVGAGI. Trimming removed 7 bases from V and 1 base from J; junction bases left unmatched: 6. The CDR3 spans 15 residues. The CDR3 protein is CASKSGTGANTEAFF. The DNA of the CDR3 is TGTGCCAGCAAATCCGGGACAGGGGCGAACACTGAAGCTTTCTTT.

J is TRBJ1-4 and V is TRBV28, with 10 bases fitting TRBD1. The V gene end was trimmed by 5 bases and the J gene end by 7 bases; junction bases not matched to a gene: 4. There are 14 residues in the CDR3. Germline loops: CDR1 MDHEN, CDR2 SYDVKM. This CDR3 is CASSQTGGTEKLFF. CDR3 sequence (DNA): TGTGCCAGCAGTCAGACAGGGGGCACTGAAAAACTGTTTTTT.

The chain combines TRBV12-3 or TRBV12-4 with TRBJ1-5; D uncertain. This CDR3 has 13 amino acids. V was shortened by 3 bases and J by 4 bases, with 7 bases between the two germline ends. CDR3 nucleotides: TGTGCCAGCAGTTTTTCGGGGAATCAGCCCCAGCATTTT. Protein: CASSFSGNQPQHF.

The chain is built from TRBV27 and TRBJ1-1, with a weak D call TRBD1 (5 bases). V lost 5 bases and J 0 bases, leaving 7 bases between the germline ends. The germline V gene has CDR1 MNHEY and CDR2 SMNVEV (reference sequence). The CDR3 loop spans 13 amino acids. In DNA form, the CDR3 reads TGTGCCAGCAGTCGGGGGTTGAACACTGAAGCTTTCTTT. It yields the protein CASSRGLNTEAFF.

The chain carries TRBV5-6 and TRBJ2-7; no firm D call. The CDR3 runs to 13 residues. V lost 2 bases, J lost 1 base, and 7 bases lay in between. Germline V lookup: CDR1 SGHDT, CDR2 YYEEEE. In nucleotides, the CDR3 is TGTGCCAGCAGCTTCAGGTTATCCTACGAGCAGTACTTC. Translated: CASSFRLSYEQYF.

The V call is TRBV6-5, the J call TRBJ1-2, with TRBD1 matching over 7 bases. The CDR3 consists of 14 residues. Germline lookup yields CDR1 MNHEY and CDR2 SVGAGI. Germline trimming cut 5 bases from V and 6 bases from J; bases unmatched to any gene: 9. CDR3 nucleotides: TGTGCCAGCAGTCCGGACAGGCGTGGGAATGGCTACACCTTC. It encodes CASSPDRRGNGYTF.

The rearrangement joins TRBV9 to TRBJ1-4, with 7 bases identical to TRBD1. The length of the CDR3 is 15 residues. V was clipped by 0 bases and J by 4 bases; unmatched bases: 3. CDR1 and CDR2 from the germline V gene are SGDLS and YYNGEE. In DNA form, the CDR3 reads TGTGCCAGCAGCGTAGAGGGGACAGTTAATGAAAAACTGTTTTTT. Encoded protein: CASSVEGTVNEKLFF. The full variable domain, rest sourced from reference TRBV9 and TRBJ1-4, is DSGVTQTPKHLITATGQRVTLRCSPRSGDLSVYWYQQSLDQGLQFLIQYYNGEERAKGNILERFSAQQFPDLHSELNLSSLELGDSALYFCASSVEGTVNEKLFFGSGTQLSVL.

This rearrangement joins TRBV15 to TRBJ1-6; tentatively, D is TRBD1 (6 bases). The germline V and J ends were trimmed by 5 bases and 6 bases, with 14 bases remaining between them. From germline, CDR1 is LNHNV and CDR2 YYDKDF (reference sequence). This CDR3 contains 15 residues. The CDR3 is CATSGGGTTNSPLHF. In DNA, the CDR3 is TGTGCCACCAGCGGGGGCGGAACGACTAATTCACCCCTCCACTTT.

The genes are TRBV18 and TRBJ1-1, with D possibly matching TRBD1 (5 bases). Germline CDR1 reads KGHSH; CDR2 reads LQKENI. With 5 bases removed from V and 0 bases from J, the gap between germline ends came to 10 bases. The CDR3 sequence is 14 residues long. CDR3 sequence reads: CASSTTTVNTEAFF. The CDR3 DNA is TGTGCCAGCTCAACAACGACAGTGAACACTGAAGCTTTCTTT. Full variable domain (remainder filled in from reference TRBV18 and TRBJ1-1): NAGVMQNPRHLVRRRGQEARLRCSPMKGHSHVYWYRQLPEEGLKFMVYLQKENIIDESGMPKERFSAEFPKEGPSILRIQQVVRGDSAAYFCASSTTTVNTEAFFGQGTRLTVV.

The gene calls are TRBV7-3 and TRBJ1-1; D ambiguous. Germline V gene data show CDR1 as SGHTA and CDR2 as FQGTGA. V was clipped by 5 bases and J by 7 bases, with 17 bases between them. The CDR3 sequence is 14 residues long. CDR3 in DNA: TGTGCCAGCAGCCCGCGAGGAGGGAGACTTGAAGCTTTCTTT. This encodes CASSPRGGRLEAFF.

The chain employs TRBV28 and TRBJ1-6, with a weak D call TRBD1 (5 bases). V lost 8 bases and J lost 6, with 20 bases in between. The CDR3 runs to 16 residues. Germline loops: CDR1 MDHEN, CDR2 SYDVKM. CDR3 in amino acids: CASGSQVAASNSPLHF. In DNA, the CDR3 is TGTGCCAGCGGGTCACAGGTAGCAGCGAGTAATTCACCCCTCCACTTT.

This clone showed up just a few times. The chain has TRBV9 and TRBJ2-1, with 13 bases fitting TRBD2. CDR3 length equals 16 residues. Germline CDR1 SGDLS, CDR2 YYNGEE. With V trimmed by 3 bases and J by 5 bases, 5 bases remained unmatched. The CDR3 DNA reads as TGTGCCAGCAGCGCTGCCGGGACTAGCGGGAACAATGAGCAGTTCTTC. Its protein is CASSAAGTSGNNEQFF.

This chain connects TRBV20-1 to TRBJ2-1; D unclear. CDR3 length: 14 residues. Between the trimmed V and J ends, which lost 3 bases and 0 bases, there was a span of 9 bases. CDR1 is DFQATT, CDR2 SNEGSKA, per germline (reference sequence). Here the CDR3 DNA reads TGCAGTGCTAGTGCAGAAAGCTCCTACAATGAGCAGTTCTTC. Residues: CSASAESSYNEQFF.

CDR3 DNA: TGCGCCAGCAGCATGGGACACGCGAACACTGAAGCTTTCTTT. This sequence encodes CASSMGHANTEAFF. This rearrangement joins TRBV5-1 to TRBJ1-1; TRBD1 might be the D (6 bases). V shed 4 bases and J shed 1 base, with 11 bases lying between them. The CDR3 runs 14 residues. Germline V gives CDR1 SGHRS, CDR2 YFSETQ.

The chain uses TRBV5-8 and TRBJ1-3; D is ambiguous. Per the germline V gene, CDR1 is SGHTS and CDR2 is YDEGEE. Trimming took 4 bases from V and 5 from J, leaving 13 bases between them. The CDR3 has 14 residues. The CDR3 is CASSRDGIRNTIYF. The CDR3 DNA sequence: TGTGCCAGCAGCCGAGACGGAATCAGAAACACCATATATTTT.

The genes are TRBV6-6 and TRBJ2-6; D is unclear. With 6 bases removed from V and 0 bases from J, the gap between germline ends came to 6 bases. CDR1 is MNHNY, CDR2 SVGAGI, per germline (reference sequence). The CDR3 loop spans 14 amino acids. The CDR3 region is CASSDTSGANVLTF. The CDR3 DNA follows: TGTGCCAGCAGCGACACCTCTGGGGCCAACGTCCTGACTTTC.

This clone was detected only a few times. The V call is TRBV27, the J call TRBJ1-5; TRBD1 agrees at 8 bases. This CDR3 is 14 amino acids long. Germline V CDR1 and CDR2: MNHEY, SMNVEV (reference sequence). V trimming: 6 bases; J trimming: 4 bases; junction bases outside the gene matches: 5. CDR3 region: CASSQRTGNQPQHF. DNA for the CDR3: TGTGCCAGCAGCCAAAGGACAGGGAATCAGCCCCAGCATTTT.

The chain employs TRBV11-3 and TRBJ2-3, with TRBD2 identical over 11 bases. The CDR3 contains 17 residues. V trimming: 3 bases; J trimming: 1 base; junction bases outside the gene matches: 6. CDR1 and CDR2 from the germline V gene are SGHNT and YENEEA. The CDR3 loop is CASSFFFSGRGTDTQYF. As DNA, the CDR3 is TGTGCCAGCAGCTTTTTCTTTAGCGGGAGGGGCACAGATACGCAGTATTTT.

The V gene is TRBV3-1 (or the pseudogene TRBV3-2), the J gene TRBJ2-3; 8 positions agree with TRBD2. The CDR3 runs 14 residues. V shed 3 bases, J shed 1 base, and the junction held 0 bases outside the gene matches. CDR1 is LGHDT and CDR2 is YNNKEL in the germline V gene (reference sequence). In DNA, the CDR3 is TGTGCCAGCAGCCACGGGGGGGGCACAGATACGCAGTATTTT. Its translation is CASSHGGGTDTQYF.

The chain joins TRBV13 to TRBJ2-1; 9 nucleotides line up with TRBD2. CDR1 and CDR2 from the germline V gene are PRHDT and FYEKMQ (reference sequence). The J segment lost 6 bases and the V segment lost 0 bases, leaving 15 bases of the junction unmatched. This CDR3 has 19 residues. CDR3 nucleotide sequence: TGTGCCAGCAGCTTAGGCCGCGGGCGGGAGGGCCCTGGTCGCAATGAGCAGTTCTTC. This codes for CASSLGRGREGPGRNEQFF.

The rearrangement uses TRBV6-2 or TRBV6-3 and TRBJ1-4; D is uncertain. The CDR3 sequence is 14 residues long. Germline CDR1 MNHEY, CDR2 SVGEGT. V lost 2 bases and J 3 bases, leaving 7 bases between the germline ends. The CDR3 nucleotides are TGTGCCAGCAGTTACGGTCGGGCTAATGAAAAACTGTTTTTT. It encodes CASSYGRANEKLFF.

This rearrangement joins TRBV5-6 to TRBJ2-6; D is perhaps TRBD2 (6 bases). V was cut by 3 bases and J by 1 base, with 8 bases left in between. Looked up from germline, CDR1 is SGHDT and CDR2 is YYEEEE. The CDR3 consists of 15 residues. Written as DNA, the CDR3 is TGTGCCAGCAGCTGGAGGGGTTCTGGGGCCAACGTCCTGACTTTC. Translation: CASSWRGSGANVLTF.

CDR3 bases: TGCGCCAGCAGCAGAGAAACTAATGAAAAACTGTTTTTT. Amino acids: CASSRETNEKLFF. The chain recombines TRBV5-1 with TRBJ1-4; no clear D gene. V lost 4 bases to trimming and J lost 1 base, with 5 bases between them. This CDR3 has 13 residues. Germline CDR1 is SGHRS and CDR2 is YFSETQ.

The rearrangement joins TRBV30 to TRBJ1-5, with unresolved D. Per the germline V gene, CDR1 is GTSNPN and CDR2 is SVGIG (reference sequence). V was trimmed by 0 bases and J by 3 bases, leaving 6 bases between them. The CDR3 is made up of 13 amino acids. CDR3 amino acids: CAWSVKVNQPQHF. CDR3 sequence (DNA): TGTGCCTGGAGTGTAAAGGTCAATCAGCCCCAGCATTTT.

This clone has only a few counts. The DNA for the CDR3 is TGTGCCAGCAGTCCCAGACAGGGATATTCACCCCTCCACTTT. Translation gives CASSPRQGYSPLHF. The chain has TRBV28 and TRBJ1-6; 7 bases align to TRBD1. This CDR3 contains 14 residues. Losses at the gene ends were 5 bases for V and 8 bases for J; bases not matched to a gene: 6. Germline V gives CDR1 MDHEN, CDR2 SYDVKM.

The chain combines TRBV6-5 with TRBJ1-6; 9 bases match TRBD1. J was trimmed by 7 bases and V by 6 bases; bases with no gene match: 7. The CDR3 runs 15 residues. Germline V gene data show CDR1 as MNHEY and CDR2 as SVGAGI. This chain's CDR3 is CASSPLTGGNSPLHF. CDR3 nucleotide sequence: TGTGCCAGCAGCCCGTTAACAGGGGGCAATTCACCCCTCCACTTT.

The rearrangement joins TRBV12-3 or TRBV12-4 to TRBJ1-5, with D possibly TRBD1 on 5 matching bases. V lost 7 bases and J lost 6, with 13 bases in between. The CDR3 is 13 amino acids. As DNA, the CDR3 is TGTGCCAGCACAGGGCAGGGTGGTCAGCCCCAGCATTTT. Amino acid sequence: CASTGQGGQPQHF.

The chain combines TRBV6-6 with TRBJ2-2; no firm D call. Trimming removed 5 bases at V and 3 bases at J, with 10 bases between. The germline V gene encodes CDR1 MNHNY and CDR2 SVGAGI (reference sequence). This CDR3 comprises 14 residues. CDR3 amino acids: CASSPRTYTGELFF. CDR3 DNA: TGTGCCAGCAGTCCCCGCACCTACACCGGGGAGCTGTTTTTT.

The chain links TRBV6-5 to TRBJ1-2, with TRBD1 matching 9 bases. After removal of 5 bases from V and 6 bases from J, the junction contained 10 bases not matched to a gene. The CDR3 has 15 amino acids. Germline CDR1 is MNHEY and CDR2 is SVGAGI. The CDR3 DNA is TGTGCCAGCAGTAATCGACAGGGGGGAAATGATGGCTACACCTTC. Protein product: CASSNRQGGNDGYTF.

The chain employs TRBV11-2 and TRBJ2-4, with unresolved D. Trimming took off 0 bases at V and 0 bases at J, with 9 bases between the two ends. CDR1 SGHAT and CDR2 FQNNGV come from the germline V gene. The CDR3 sequence is 16 residues long. The chain's CDR3 is CASSLEELLAKNIQYF. The CDR3 nucleotides are TGTGCCAGCAGCTTAGAGGAGTTATTAGCCAAAAACATTCAGTACTTC.

The rearrangement uses TRBV15 and TRBJ2-6; 9 positions agree with TRBD1. The CDR3 sequence is 20 residues long. Germline assignment: CDR1 LNHNV and CDR2 YYDKDF (reference sequence). V gave up 1 base and J gave up 0 bases; unmatched junction bases: 10. In nucleotides, the CDR3 is TGTGCCACCAGCAGAGGCAACCGGGACAGGGCCACCTCTGGGGCCAACGTCCTGACTTTC. It codes for CATSRGNRDRATSGANVLTF. The complete variable domain, with remaining parts taken from reference TRBV15 and TRBJ2-6, reads DAMVIQNPRYQVTQFGKPVTLSCSQTLNHNVMYWYQQKSSQAPKLLFHYYDKDFNNEADTPDNFQSRRPNTSFCFLDIRSPGLGDTAMYLCATSRGNRDRATSGANVLTFGAGSRLTVL.

V usage is TRBV20-1 and J usage is TRBJ2-7, with D hard to call. Per the germline V gene, CDR1 is DFQATT and CDR2 is SNEGSKA (reference sequence). The CDR3 is 11 amino acids. V was shortened by 2 bases and J by 3 bases, with 5 bases between the two germline ends. CDR3 protein: CSARSLYEQYF. The CDR3 region has the DNA TGCAGTGCTAGAAGCCTCTACGAGCAGTACTTC.